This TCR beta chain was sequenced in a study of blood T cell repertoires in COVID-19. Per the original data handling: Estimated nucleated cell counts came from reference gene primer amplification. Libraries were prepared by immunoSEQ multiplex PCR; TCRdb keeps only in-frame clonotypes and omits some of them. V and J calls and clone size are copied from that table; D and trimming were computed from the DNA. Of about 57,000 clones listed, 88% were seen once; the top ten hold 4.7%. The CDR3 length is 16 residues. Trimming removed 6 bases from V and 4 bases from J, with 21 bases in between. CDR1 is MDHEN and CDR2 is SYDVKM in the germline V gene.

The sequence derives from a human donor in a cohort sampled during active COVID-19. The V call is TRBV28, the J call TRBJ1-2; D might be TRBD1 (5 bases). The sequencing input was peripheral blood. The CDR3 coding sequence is TGTGCCAGCAGGAGGCAGGGCCTCCGATTAACCTATGGCTACACCTTC. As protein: CASRRQGLRLTYGYTF.